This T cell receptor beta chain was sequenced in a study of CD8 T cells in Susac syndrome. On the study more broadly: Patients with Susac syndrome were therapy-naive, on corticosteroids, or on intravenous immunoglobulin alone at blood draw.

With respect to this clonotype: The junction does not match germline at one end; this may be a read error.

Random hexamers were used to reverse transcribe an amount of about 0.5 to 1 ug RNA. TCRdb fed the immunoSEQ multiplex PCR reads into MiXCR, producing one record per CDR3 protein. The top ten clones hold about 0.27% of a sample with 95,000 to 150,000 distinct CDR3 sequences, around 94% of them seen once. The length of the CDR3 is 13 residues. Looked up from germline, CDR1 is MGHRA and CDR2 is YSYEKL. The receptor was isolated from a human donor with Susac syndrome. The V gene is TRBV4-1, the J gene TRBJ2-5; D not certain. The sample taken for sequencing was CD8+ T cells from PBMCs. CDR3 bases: TGTGCCAGCAGCCAAGATCCAGAAGAAACCCAGTACTTC. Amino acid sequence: CASSQDPEETQYF.